Below, 30 T cell receptor beta chains from the same sample are listed, as sequenced in a study of blood T cells in healthy people across ages. Combining a sample-barcoded 5' primer with a J-beta primer mix, a second PCR ran for 7 to 11 cycles. TCRdb re-called the 5' RACE reads through MiXCR, storing one row per CDR3 protein. The table has 750,000 to 950,000 distinct CDR3 sequences, roughly 50% seen once; the top ten hold 40% to 50%. The specimen sequenced was blood. Receptor source: an elderly man in good health.

The V and J genes are TRBV12-5 and TRBJ2-7, with a tentative D call TRBD2 (5 bases). The CDR3 is 13 amino acids. CDR1 is LGHNT, CDR2 FRNRAP, per germline. The V gene lost 7 bases and the J gene lost 7 bases, with 17 bases spanning the gap. The CDR3 nucleotides read TGTGCTAGTGTTCCAACTAGTATCTATGAGCAGTACTTC. Its protein product is CASVPTSIYEQYF.

The chain combines TRBV5-1 with TRBJ2-5; 7 nucleotides align to TRBD2. The J call is uncertain, as TRBJ2-7 better fits the DNA end. The CDR3 runs to 14 residues. Germline lookup yields CDR1 SGHRS and CDR2 YFSETQ. The CDR3 sequence: CASSTSASSYEQYF. The CDR3 coding sequence is TGCGCCAGCAGCACTAGCGCGAGCTCCTACGAGCAGTACTTC.

The rearrangement uses TRBV9 and TRBJ2-7; 8 nucleotides align to TRBD1. V shed 4 bases and J 0 bases; nucleotides not matched to a gene: 9. The germline CDR1 and CDR2 sequences are SGDLS and YYNGEE. This CDR3 comprises 16 residues. CDR3 loop: CASSTRQGSPSYEQYF. Here the CDR3 DNA reads TGTGCCAGCAGCACCAGACAGGGGTCCCCCTCCTACGAGCAGTACTTC. Based on the CDR3 plus reference TRBV9 and TRBJ2-7, the full variable domain is DSGVTQTPKHLITATGQRVTLRCSPRSGDLSVYWYQQSLDQGLQFLIQYYNGEERAKGNILERFSAQQFPDLHSELNLSSLELGDSALYFCASSTRQGSPSYEQYFGPGTRLTVT.

Comments on this clonotype: At one end, the junction sequence differs from germline, possibly due to a read error. The chain has TRBV3-1 and TRBJ2-5; the match to TRBD2 covers 9 bases. The CDR3 covers 14 residues. The germline CDR1 and CDR2 sequences are LGHDT and YNNKEL (reference sequence). The CDR3 DNA is TGTGCCAGCGGCCAAGTGACTAGCGGAGAGACCCAGTACTTC. Residues: CASGQVTSGETQYF.

The rearrangement links TRBV7-8 to TRBJ2-7, with 9 bases aligning to TRBD2. J was trimmed by 1 base and V by 2 bases; bases with no gene match: 6. Germline assignment: CDR1 SGHVS and CDR2 FQNEAQ. The CDR3 runs 16 residues. The CDR3, as DNA: TGTGCCAGCAGCTTATTCTCTGCGGGAGGGTCCTACGAGCAGTACTTC. Its protein product is CASSLFSAGGSYEQYF.

The chain combines TRBV5-1 with TRBJ1-3, with D possibly matching TRBD1 (5 bases). Germline V lookup: CDR1 SGHRS, CDR2 YFSETQ. This CDR3 has 17 residues. The V and J ends lost 0 bases and 0 bases respectively, with 13 bases between them. CDR3 region: CASSLESAGTSGNTIYF. Here the CDR3 DNA reads TGCGCCAGCAGCTTGGAATCGGCGGGGACCTCTGGAAACACCATATATTTT.

The chain has TRBV12-3 or TRBV12-4 and TRBJ2-5; 9 bases line up with TRBD1. The CDR3 length is 14 residues. J lost 5 bases, V lost 7 bases, and 8 bases had no gene match. CDR3 loop: CASNLRGTGETQYF. In nucleotides, the CDR3 is TGTGCCAGCAACCTCCGGGGGACAGGGGAGACCCAGTACTTC.

This clonotype was picked up a small number of times. The chain uses TRBV5-1 and TRBJ2-7; D unclear. Trimming took 4 bases from V and 0 from J, leaving 11 bases between them. Germline values: CDR1 SGHRS, CDR2 YFSETQ. The CDR3 is 14 residues long. In DNA form, the CDR3 reads TGCGCCAGCAGCCCGGATGCCCACTCCTACGAGCAGTACTTC. This translates into CASSPDAHSYEQYF.

The chain is built from TRBV12-3 or TRBV12-4 and TRBJ2-5; 10 bases are a match to TRBD1. The ends lost 6 bases at V and 5 bases at J; junction bases unmatched: 6. CDR3 length: 14 amino acids. DNA for the CDR3: TGTGCCAGCAGCCGACAGGGGGCTGGGGAGACCCAGTACTTC. Encoded protein: CASSRQGAGETQYF.

This rearrangement joins TRBV20-1 to TRBJ2-1; 11 bases are a match to TRBD2. Germline V gives CDR1 DFQATT, CDR2 SNEGSKA (reference sequence). V lost 6 bases to trimming and J lost 5 bases; unmatched junction nucleotides: 6. The length of the CDR3 is 14 residues. The CDR3 protein is CSATGTSGNNEQFF. In DNA, the CDR3 is TGCAGTGCGACTGGGACTAGCGGAAACAATGAGCAGTTCTTC.

This chain joins TRBV12-3 or TRBV12-4 and TRBJ2-1; 11 bases line up with TRBD2. The J segment lost 8 bases and the V segment lost 7 bases, leaving 4 bases of the junction unmatched. This CDR3 comprises 13 residues. The chain's CDR3 is CASTGLAVDEQFF. In DNA, the CDR3 is TGTGCCAGCACGGGACTAGCGGTAGATGAGCAGTTCTTC.

This clonotype was detected a few times. The chain couples TRBV29-1 to TRBJ2-5, with D possibly matching TRBD1 (6 bases). There are 14 residues in the CDR3. V lost 5 bases and J 5 bases, leaving 18 bases between the germline ends. Germline lookup yields CDR1 SQVTM and CDR2 ANQGSEA. The CDR3 coding sequence is TGCAGCGTTACCTCAGGGGCGAGTTGGGAGACCCAGTACTTC. It translates to CSVTSGASWETQYF.

The rearrangement uses TRBV28 and TRBJ2-5, with a weak D call TRBD1 (5 bases). CDR3 length: 15 residues. The V gene's germline CDR1 is MDHEN and CDR2 SYDVKM. V was shortened by 2 bases and J by 3 bases, with 13 bases between the two germline ends. CDR3 bases: TGTGCCAGCAGTTTAGAAGGGCAGGGCGAAGAGACCCAGTACTTC. It codes for CASSLEGQGEETQYF.

The V call is TRBV20-1, the J call TRBJ2-7; TRBD2 agrees at 12 bases. Germline CDR1 DFQATT, CDR2 SNEGSKA (reference sequence). Germline trimming cut 5 bases from V and 3 bases from J; bases unmatched to any gene: 5. The CDR3 has 14 residues. CDR3 DNA: TGCAGTGCTCTATCGACTAGCGGGGGCTACGAGCAGTACTTC. As protein: CSALSTSGGYEQYF.

The chain combines TRBV4-2 with TRBJ1-2, with unresolved D. The CDR3 has 13 residues. Germline CDR1 LGHNA, CDR2 YNFKEQ. V was cut by 3 bases and J by 8 bases, with 13 bases left in between. CDR3 region: CASSHGVDGGYTF. CDR3 sequence (DNA): TGTGCCAGCAGCCACGGGGTCGACGGGGGCTACACCTTC.

The chain is built from TRBV7-3 and TRBJ2-1; D is tentatively TRBD1 or TRBD2 (5 bases each). The CDR3 sequence is 20 residues long. Per the germline V gene, CDR1 is SGHTA and CDR2 is FQGTGA. Trimming removed 4 bases from V and 5 bases from J, with 30 bases in between. CDR3 sequence: CASSSPGQGPPGTRNNEQFF. CDR3 nucleotides: TGTGCCAGCAGCTCCCCGGGGCAGGGCCCCCCCGGAACCAGAAACAATGAGCAGTTCTTC.

The rearrangement links TRBV6-5 to TRBJ2-1; D ambiguous. The J call is doubtful: the DNA matches TRBJ2-7 better. CDR3 length: 14 residues. The germline V gene has CDR1 MNHEY and CDR2 SVGAGI. The CDR3 nucleotides read TGTGCCAGCAGCCGGGCCTCCACGATCTACGAGCAGTACTTC. Its translation: CASSRASTIYEQYF.

The chain has TRBV12-3 or TRBV12-4 and TRBJ2-5, with TRBD2 matching over 13 bases. Losses at the gene ends were 6 bases for V and 5 bases for J; bases not matched to a gene: 9. CDR3 length equals 16 residues. CDR3 region: CASSHPGTSGKETQYF. The CDR3, as DNA: TGTGCCAGCAGCCATCCTGGGACTAGCGGGAAGGAGACCCAGTACTTC.

The chain couples TRBV2 to TRBJ1-2; D perhaps matches TRBD1 (5 bases). V gave up 2 bases and J gave up 1 base, with 17 bases separating them. This CDR3 is 17 amino acids long. Germline lookup yields CDR1 SNHLY and CDR2 FYNNEI. The chain's CDR3 is CASSERGRVGINYGYTF. The CDR3 coding sequence is TGTGCCAGCAGTGAAAGGGGTAGAGTCGGAATTAACTATGGCTACACCTTC.

The rearrangement links TRBV3-1 to TRBJ2-7, with D possibly being TRBD1 (6 bases). The V end lost 7 bases, the J end lost 2 bases, and 15 bases lay between the germline ends. Germline CDR1 and CDR2: LGHDT and YNNKEL (reference sequence). This CDR3 region has 14 residues. DNA of the CDR3: TGTGCCAGCATCCCTCGGGACAATCCCTACGAGCAGTACTTC. It encodes CASIPRDNPYEQYF.

The rearrangement links TRBV20-1 to TRBJ1-2; 8 bases are shared with TRBD1. Per germline, CDR1 DFQATT and CDR2 SNEGSKA (reference sequence). V shed 3 bases, J shed 4 bases, and the junction held 16 bases outside the gene matches. The CDR3 has 17 residues. In DNA form, the CDR3 reads TGCAGTGCTAGCCCCGGGACAGGCCTTACTTCGACCTATGGCTACACCTTC. Translated, it gives CSASPGTGLTSTYGYTF.

This clonotype was seen more than once but under ten times. This chain uses TRBV20-1 with TRBJ2-6; D gene ambiguous. CDR1 is DFQATT, CDR2 SNEGSKA, per germline (reference sequence). The CDR3 is made up of 16 amino acids. V was clipped by 5 bases and J by 0 bases, with 14 bases between them. CDR3 in amino acids: CSAGTQGYSGANVLTF. The DNA for the CDR3 is TGCAGTGCTGGAACACAAGGGTACTCTGGGGCCAACGTCCTGACTTTC.

The CDR3 nucleotides are TGTGCCATCGCCGGGGGGGGGGCCTCGAACACTGAAGCTTTCTTT. It yields the protein CAIAGGGASNTEAFF. V usage is TRBV2 and J usage is TRBJ1-1, with D perhaps matching TRBD1 (6 bases). Trimming removed 10 bases from V and 1 base from J, with 19 bases in between. The CDR3 is made up of 15 amino acids. Germline V gene sequence: CDR1 SNHLY, CDR2 FYNNEI.

The gene calls are TRBV11-2 and TRBJ2-7, with D maybe TRBD1 (6 bases). CDR3 length: 13 residues. The ends were cut back, 6 bases at V and 5 bases at J, with 14 bases in the middle. Per the germline V gene, CDR1 is SGHAT and CDR2 is FQNNGV. CDR3 in amino acids: CASSNTGSDEQYF. The CDR3 region has the DNA TGTGCCAGCAGTAATACAGGGTCAGACGAGCAGTACTTC.

The chain is built from TRBV11-2 and TRBJ1-5; 7 nucleotides line up with TRBD1. V shed 2 bases, J shed 7 bases, and the junction held 8 bases outside the gene matches. The CDR3 consists of 15 residues. Germline V gives CDR1 SGHAT, CDR2 FQNNGV. The CDR3 region is CASSLSTGSGQPQHF. The CDR3 DNA reads as TGTGCCAGCAGCTTATCGACAGGGTCTGGACAGCCCCAGCATTTT. The complete variable domain, with remaining parts taken from reference TRBV11-2 and TRBJ1-5, reads EAGVAQSPRYKIIEKRQSVAFWCNPISGHATLYWYQQILGQGPKLLIQFQNNGVVDDSQLPKDRFSAERLKGVDSTLKIQPAKLEDSAVYLCASSLSTGSGQPQHFGDGTRLSIL.

This clonotype was recorded a few times. The chain has TRBV5-5 and TRBJ2-6, with 8 bases matching TRBD1. This CDR3 has 19 amino acids. The V gene end was trimmed by 4 bases and the J gene end by 0 bases; junction bases not matched to a gene: 12. CDR1 is SGHKS, CDR2 YYEKEE, per germline (reference sequence). CDR3 loop: CASSRTLTGASSGANVLTF. CDR3 nucleotides: TGTGCCAGCAGCCGAACCCTGACAGGGGCAAGCTCTGGGGCCAACGTCCTGACTTTC.

V usage is TRBV20-1 and J usage is TRBJ2-7, with 7 nucleotides matching TRBD2. V shed 6 bases, J shed 0 bases, and the junction held 5 bases outside the gene matches. Germline V gene sequence: CDR1 DFQATT, CDR2 SNEGSKA (reference sequence). The length of the CDR3 is 13 residues. CDR3 bases: TGCAGTGCCCTTAGCGGGCGCTCCTACGAGCAGTACTTC. It specifies CSALSGRSYEQYF.

The chain employs TRBV3-1 and TRBJ1-5; D possibly corresponds to TRBD1 (5 bases). CDR1 and CDR2 from the germline V gene are LGHDT and YNNKEL (reference sequence). V lost 3 bases and J lost 9, with 15 bases in between. The length of the CDR3 is 14 residues. Here the CDR3 DNA reads TGTGCCAGCAGCCAGGCCCCTGGGGGACCGCCCCAGCATTTT. It is translated as CASSQAPGGPPQHF.

The chain carries TRBV10-2 and TRBJ1-2; D gene unclear. Trimming stripped 6 bases from V and 2 bases from J, with 16 bases between. Germline V gene sequence: CDR1 WSHSY, CDR2 SAAADI. The CDR3 length is 15 residues. As DNA, the CDR3 is TGCGCCAGCAGAACCCCTGGGCAGAGGAACTATGGCTACACCTTC. Protein product: CASRTPGQRNYGYTF.

The rearrangement links TRBV9 to TRBJ2-3; D ambiguous. The length of the CDR3 is 13 residues. Germline CDR1 and CDR2: SGDLS and YYNGEE. Trimming stripped 0 bases from V and 7 bases from J, with 9 bases between. The CDR3 is CASSVAVSHTQYF. In DNA, the CDR3 is TGTGCCAGCAGCGTAGCGGTCAGCCATACGCAGTATTTT.